Below are 23 T cell receptor beta chains sequenced from a single sample in a study of human T cells and chemical hapten exposure. From whole blood left unfractionated, total RNA was extracted. TCRdb re-called the 5' RACE reads through MiXCR, storing one row per CDR3 protein. The table lists around 100,000 distinct CDR3 sequences, approximately 19% of them singletons. Receptors originate from a human donor in good health.

The J gene is TRBJ2-3, the V gene TRBV6-5, with TRBD1 identical over 7 bases. Looked up from germline, CDR1 is MNHEY and CDR2 is SVGAGI. V trimming: 5 bases; J trimming: 0 bases; junction bases outside the gene matches: 5. The CDR3 totals 15 residues. The CDR3 DNA reads as TGTGCCAGCAGTAGGACAGGCATTAGCACAGATACGCAGTATTTT. Its translation: CASSRTGISTDTQYF.

The J gene is TRBJ1-5, the V gene TRBV10-2; TRBD1 matches at 9 bases. From germline, CDR1 is WSHSY and CDR2 SAAADI. CDR3 length equals 14 residues. V lost 6 bases, J lost 4 bases, and 4 bases stayed unmatched. The CDR3 DNA reads as TGCGCCAGCAGCACGGGACAGGGTAATCAGCCCCAGCATTTT. This codes for CASSTGQGNQPQHF.

This clonotype has a handful of counts. The V and J genes are TRBV6-5 and TRBJ2-3; no reliable D call. The germline V gene encodes CDR1 MNHEY and CDR2 SVGAGI. Deletions cut 2 bases from V and 6 bases from J, with 9 bases between. CDR3 length equals 13 residues. The DNA for the CDR3 is TGTGCCAGCAGTTACGCTGGGCTGGATACGCAGTATTTT. This encodes CASSYAGLDTQYF.

This clonotype was found a few times. The chain recombines TRBV12-3 or TRBV12-4 with TRBJ2-7; no definite D call. The CDR3 spans 11 residues. V was shortened by 6 bases and J by 5 bases, with 8 bases between the two germline ends. Here the CDR3 reads CASSPRDEQYF. CDR3 DNA: TGTGCCAGCAGCCCAAGAGACGAGCAGTACTTC.

This chain joins TRBV20-1 and TRBJ1-5; D is unresolved. The CDR3 loop spans 16 amino acids. V lost 0 bases and J lost 1, with 13 bases in between. Germline-derived CDR1 and CDR2 are DFQATT and SNEGSKA (reference sequence). The CDR3, as DNA: TGCAGTGCTAGAGATTTCCTCGGGATGAGCAATCAGCCCCAGCATTTT. Amino acids: CSARDFLGMSNQPQHF.

The count of this clonotype is one. The chain joins TRBV4-1 to TRBJ2-5; D perhaps matches TRBD1 (6 bases). The germline gives CDR1 MGHRA, CDR2 YSYEKL. With 7 bases removed from V and 7 bases from J, the gap between germline ends came to 19 bases. The CDR3 consists of 14 residues. The CDR3 protein is CASNNPTGLGTQYF. CDR3 in DNA: TGCGCCAGCAACAACCCTACAGGGCTCGGGACCCAGTACTTC.

This clonotype was counted many times. The J gene is TRBJ1-5, the V gene TRBV7-3; 8 nucleotides line up with TRBD1. Per germline, CDR1 SGHTA and CDR2 FQGTGA. Losses at the gene ends were 5 bases for V and 3 bases for J; bases not matched to a gene: 0. The CDR3 sequence is 13 residues long. CDR3 in amino acids: CASSQGANQPQHF. The CDR3 DNA reads as TGTGCCAGCAGCCAGGGGGCCAATCAGCCCCAGCATTTT.

The chain uses TRBV2 and TRBJ2-1; 11 nucleotides line up with TRBD2. The CDR3 covers 14 residues. V dropped 6 bases and J dropped 6; count of bases not matched to a gene: 4. The germline V gene has CDR1 SNHLY and CDR2 FYNNEI. Written as DNA, the CDR3 is TGTGCCAGCAGGATAGCGGGAGGGGTCAATGAGCAGTTCTTC. Protein product: CASRIAGGVNEQFF.

This clonotype has only a few counts. V usage is TRBV6-6 and J usage is TRBJ1-5; D not certain. CDR1 is MNHNY and CDR2 is SVGAGI in the germline V gene (reference sequence). This CDR3 contains 13 residues. V lost 2 bases, J lost 7 bases, and 9 bases lay in between. CDR3 bases: TGTGCCAGCAGTTACCTGGGTGGACAGCCCCAGCATTTT. Its protein is CASSYLGGQPQHF.

This clonotype was picked up a small number of times. The V and J genes are TRBV28 and TRBJ1-2; D unresolved. The CDR3 covers 13 residues. CDR1 and CDR2 from the germline V gene are MDHEN and SYDVKM. The germline V and J ends were trimmed by 1 base and 6 bases, with 9 bases remaining between them. The DNA of the CDR3 is TGTGCCAGCAGTTTATACGATTTTAATGGCTACACCTTC. Encoded protein: CASSLYDFNGYTF.

DNA for the CDR3: TGCAGTGCCGCAATGGGAGGTACGCAGTATTTT. It is translated as CSAAMGGTQYF. The rearrangement joins TRBV20-1 to TRBJ2-3; a weak D match, TRBD2 (6 bases). The CDR3 is 11 amino acids. Germline CDR1 and CDR2: DFQATT and SNEGSKA (reference sequence). V gave up 6 bases and J gave up 8 bases, with 12 bases separating them.

This clonotype was seen only once. The chain couples TRBV28 to TRBJ2-3, with D perhaps given as TRBD1 or TRBD2 (7 bases each). This CDR3 comprises 14 residues. The germline CDR1 and CDR2 sequences are MDHEN and SYDVKM. V shed 7 bases and J shed 0 bases, with 11 bases lying between them. CDR3 in amino acids: CASTGGVSTDTQYF. The CDR3 DNA reads TGTGCCAGCACAGGGGGGGTTAGCACAGATACGCAGTATTTT.

This clonotype has more than one count but fewer than ten. This sequence joins TRBV4-1 and TRBJ2-5; D gene unclear. The CDR3 is 15 residues long. Germline V gives CDR1 MGHRA, CDR2 YSYEKL. Trimming cost V 4 bases and J 3 bases, with 15 bases left between them. This CDR3 is CASSLTGPQKETQYF. CDR3 DNA sequence: TGCGCCAGCAGCCTTACCGGGCCCCAAAAAGAGACCCAGTACTTC.

This clonotype was recorded a few times. The chain combines TRBV27 with TRBJ1-4; 7 nucleotides line up with TRBD1. The CDR3 has 15 amino acids. Unmatched junction bases numbered 6, after V lost 5 bases and J lost 3 bases. Germline V gives CDR1 MNHEY, CDR2 SMNVEV (reference sequence). The CDR3 sequence is CASSQAGTANEKLFF. In nucleotides, the CDR3 is TGTGCCAGCAGTCAAGCCGGGACAGCTAATGAAAAACTGTTTTTT. The variable domain in full, completed from reference TRBV27 and TRBJ1-4, reads EAQVTQNPRYLITVTGKKLTVTCSQNMNHEYMSWYRQDPGLGLRQIYYSMNVEVTDKGDVPEGYKVSRKEKRNFPLILESPSPNQTSLYFCASSQAGTANEKLFFGSGTQLSVL.

V usage is TRBV9 and J usage is TRBJ2-3; D uncertain. The CDR3 runs 13 residues. Germline V gene data show CDR1 as SGDLS and CDR2 as YYNGEE. Trimming removed 0 bases from V and 5 bases from J, with 7 bases in between. The CDR3 spells CASSVEGVDTQYF. The DNA for the CDR3 is TGTGCCAGCAGCGTAGAGGGCGTAGATACGCAGTATTTT.

V and J are TRBV4-1 and TRBJ1-5; unclear D gene. Trimming shortened V by 0 bases and J by 6 bases, and 12 bases separated the two germline ends. Germline CDR1 MGHRA, CDR2 YSYEKL. This CDR3 has 15 amino acids. For the CDR3, the DNA is TGCGCCAGCAGCCAAGAAGTAGAACCAGGTCAGCCCCAGCATTTT. Protein sequence: CASSQEVEPGQPQHF.

This clonotype showed up just a few times. CDR3 sequence: CSVEDRGRVHEQYF. In DNA form, the CDR3 reads TGCAGCGTTGAAGATCGCGGGAGGGTGCACGAGCAGTACTTC. The chain couples TRBV29-1 to TRBJ2-7; 9 bases map to TRBD2. CDR3 size: 14 residues. Germline CDR1 reads SQVTM; CDR2 reads ANQGSEA. V was clipped by 0 bases and J by 5 bases; unmatched bases: 5.

This clonotype was recorded a few times. V is TRBV7-2 and J is TRBJ2-3; a weak D match, TRBD1 (6 bases). V lost 5 bases to trimming and J lost 6 bases, with 9 bases between them. This CDR3 has 12 amino acids. From germline, CDR1 is SGHTA and CDR2 FQGNSA. The CDR3 region has the DNA TGTGCCAGCAGCATCGACAGGGATACGCAGTATTTT. Its protein product is CASSIDRDTQYF. Drawing the rest from reference TRBV7-2 and TRBJ2-3, the complete variable domain is GAGVSQSPSNKVTEKGKDVELRCDPISGHTALYWYRQSLGQGLEFLIYFQGNSAPDKSGLPSDRFSAERTGGSVSTLTIQRTQQEDSAVYLCASSIDRDTQYFGPGTRLTVL.

The chain uses TRBV6-1 and TRBJ1-2, with 7 nucleotides matching TRBD1. CDR1 is MNHNS, CDR2 SASEGT, per germline. This CDR3 has 13 amino acids. Trimming removed 5 bases from V and 4 bases from J; junction bases left unmatched: 4. The DNA of the CDR3 is TGTGCCAGCAGTATGACAGGGCTCTATGGCTACACCTTC. This sequence encodes CASSMTGLYGYTF.

This sequence joins TRBV18 and TRBJ2-7; 10 bases are a match to TRBD1. Trimming at V came to 2 bases and at J to 4 bases, leaving 2 bases not matched to a gene. The CDR3 covers 14 residues. Germline CDR1 is KGHSH and CDR2 is LQKENI. The CDR3 here is CASSPGDRGYEQYF. CDR3 in DNA: TGTGCCAGCTCACCAGGGGACAGGGGTTACGAGCAGTACTTC.

This clonotype has just a few counts. The chain joins TRBV20-1 to TRBJ1-6; 8 nucleotides agree with TRBD1. The CDR3 has 14 amino acids. The J segment lost 8 bases and the V segment lost 5 bases, leaving 8 bases of the junction unmatched. CDR1 DFQATT and CDR2 SNEGSKA come from the germline V gene (reference sequence). CDR3 loop: CSAVTGTGHSPLHF. The CDR3 bases are TGCAGTGCTGTCACCGGGACAGGCCATTCACCCCTCCACTTT.

The V call is TRBV5-1, the J call TRBJ2-3, with D unclear. Germline V gene sequence: CDR1 SGHRS, CDR2 YFSETQ. CDR3 length: 12 amino acids. V dropped 4 bases and J dropped 6 bases, with 9 bases sitting between them. The CDR3 DNA is TGCGCCAGCAGCATAGAGTATGATACGCAGTATTTT. It is translated as CASSIEYDTQYF.

CDR3 bases: TGTGCCAGCAGTTTCGTAGCGGGCGGTGAGCAGTTCTTC. This gives the protein CASSFVAGGEQFF. This rearrangement joins TRBV12-3 or TRBV12-4 to TRBJ2-1; 7 bases line up with TRBD2. The CDR3 has 13 amino acids. The J segment lost 9 bases and the V segment lost 3 bases, leaving 5 bases of the junction unmatched.